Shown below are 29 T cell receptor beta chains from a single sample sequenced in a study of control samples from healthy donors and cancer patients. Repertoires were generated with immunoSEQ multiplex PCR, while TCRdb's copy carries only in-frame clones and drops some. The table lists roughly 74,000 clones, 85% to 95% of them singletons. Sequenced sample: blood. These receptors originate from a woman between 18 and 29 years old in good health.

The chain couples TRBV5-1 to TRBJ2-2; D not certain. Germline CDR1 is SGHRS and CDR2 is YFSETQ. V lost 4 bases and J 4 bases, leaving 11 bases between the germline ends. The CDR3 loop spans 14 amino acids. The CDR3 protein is CASSTYPGTGELFF. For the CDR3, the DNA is TGCGCCAGCAGCACCTACCCGGGCACCGGGGAGCTGTTTTTT.

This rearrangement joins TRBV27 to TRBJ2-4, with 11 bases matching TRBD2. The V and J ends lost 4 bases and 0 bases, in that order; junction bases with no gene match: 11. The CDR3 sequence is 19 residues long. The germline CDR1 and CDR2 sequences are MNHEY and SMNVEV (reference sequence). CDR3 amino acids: CASSSIRLAGMVAKNIQYF. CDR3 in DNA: TGTGCCAGCAGTTCAATCCGACTAGCGGGGATGGTAGCCAAAAACATTCAGTACTTC.

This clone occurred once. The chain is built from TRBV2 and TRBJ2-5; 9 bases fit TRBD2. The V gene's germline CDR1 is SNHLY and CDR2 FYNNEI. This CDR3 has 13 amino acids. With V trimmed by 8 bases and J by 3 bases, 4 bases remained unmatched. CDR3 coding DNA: TGTGCCAGCGGGACTAGCAATAAAGAGACCCAGTACTTC. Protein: CASGTSNKETQYF.

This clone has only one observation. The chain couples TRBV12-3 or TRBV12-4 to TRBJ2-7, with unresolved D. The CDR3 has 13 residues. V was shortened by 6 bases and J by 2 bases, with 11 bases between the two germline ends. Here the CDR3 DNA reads TGTGCCAGCAGCGTCACGCCGGCCTACGAGCAGTACTTC. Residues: CASSVTPAYEQYF.

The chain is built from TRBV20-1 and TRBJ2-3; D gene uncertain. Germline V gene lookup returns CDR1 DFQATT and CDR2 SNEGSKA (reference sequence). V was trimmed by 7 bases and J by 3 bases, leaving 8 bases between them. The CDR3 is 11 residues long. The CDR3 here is CSVTRTDTQYF. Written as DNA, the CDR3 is TGCAGTGTGACGAGGACAGATACGCAGTATTTT.

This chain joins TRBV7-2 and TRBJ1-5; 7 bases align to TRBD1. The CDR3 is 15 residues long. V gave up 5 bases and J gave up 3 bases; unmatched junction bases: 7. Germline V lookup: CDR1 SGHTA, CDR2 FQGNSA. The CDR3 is CASSADRVYNQPQHF. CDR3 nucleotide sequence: TGTGCCAGCAGCGCCGACAGGGTTTACAATCAGCCCCAGCATTTT.

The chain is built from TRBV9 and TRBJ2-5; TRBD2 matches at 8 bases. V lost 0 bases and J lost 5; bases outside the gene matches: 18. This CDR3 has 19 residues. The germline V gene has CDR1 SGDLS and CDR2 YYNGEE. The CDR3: CASSVAAGGARKTVETQYF. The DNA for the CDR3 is TGTGCCAGCAGCGTAGCTGCCGGGGGGGCTCGTAAGACCGTGGAGACCCAGTACTTC.

The CDR3 nucleotides read TGCAGCGTACAGGGTAACGAGCAGTACTTC. This codes for CSVQGNEQYF. This sequence joins TRBV29-1 and TRBJ2-7, with D possibly TRBD1 on 6 matching bases. Germline CDR1 and CDR2: SQVTM and ANQGSEA. V was pared by 6 bases and J by 5 bases, with 8 bases between. The CDR3 length is 10 residues.

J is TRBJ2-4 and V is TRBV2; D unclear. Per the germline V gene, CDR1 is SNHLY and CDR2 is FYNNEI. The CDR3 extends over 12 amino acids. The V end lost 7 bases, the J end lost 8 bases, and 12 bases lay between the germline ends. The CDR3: CASTSLRDIQYF. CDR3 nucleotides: TGTGCCAGCACGAGTCTTAGGGACATTCAGTACTTC.

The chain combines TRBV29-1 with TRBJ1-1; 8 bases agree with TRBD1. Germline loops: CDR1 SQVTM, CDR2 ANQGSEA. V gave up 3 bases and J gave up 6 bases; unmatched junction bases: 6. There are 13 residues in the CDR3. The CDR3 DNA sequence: TGCAGCGTTGAGGCAGGGGGCTACGCTGAAGCTTTCTTT. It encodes CSVEAGGYAEAFF.

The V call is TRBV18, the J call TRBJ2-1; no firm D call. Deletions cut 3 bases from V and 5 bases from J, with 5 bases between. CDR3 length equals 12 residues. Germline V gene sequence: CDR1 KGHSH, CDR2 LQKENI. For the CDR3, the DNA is TGTGCCAGCTCACCTGAGAACAATGAGCAGTTCTTC. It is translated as CASSPENNEQFF.

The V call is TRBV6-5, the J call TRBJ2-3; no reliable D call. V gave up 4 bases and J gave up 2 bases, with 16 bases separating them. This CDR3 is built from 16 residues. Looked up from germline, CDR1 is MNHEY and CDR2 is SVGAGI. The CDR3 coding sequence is TGTGCCAGCAGTTTCACCTCCGCCCAAGCCACAGATACGCAGTATTTT. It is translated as CASSFTSAQATDTQYF.

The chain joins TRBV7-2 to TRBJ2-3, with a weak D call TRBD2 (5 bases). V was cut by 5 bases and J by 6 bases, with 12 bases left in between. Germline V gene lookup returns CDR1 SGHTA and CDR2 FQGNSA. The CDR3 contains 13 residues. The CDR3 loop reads CASSPRRADTQYF. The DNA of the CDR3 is TGTGCCAGCAGCCCTAGGCGGGCGGATACGCAGTATTTT.

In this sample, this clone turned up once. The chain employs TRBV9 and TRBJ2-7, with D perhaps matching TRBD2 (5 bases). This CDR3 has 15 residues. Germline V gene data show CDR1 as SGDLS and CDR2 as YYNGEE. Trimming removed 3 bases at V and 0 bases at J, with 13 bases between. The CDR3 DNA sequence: TGTGCCAGCAGCGCGCTCGAGGGCCCCTCCTACGAGCAGTACTTC. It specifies CASSALEGPSYEQYF.

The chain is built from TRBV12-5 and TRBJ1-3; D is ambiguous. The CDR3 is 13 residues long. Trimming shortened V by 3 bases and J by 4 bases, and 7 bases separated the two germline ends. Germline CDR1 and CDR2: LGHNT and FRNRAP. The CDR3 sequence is CASGFRAGNTIYF. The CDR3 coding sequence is TGTGCTAGTGGTTTTAGGGCAGGAAACACCATATATTTT. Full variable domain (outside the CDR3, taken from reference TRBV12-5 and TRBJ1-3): DARVTQTPRHKVTEMGQEVTMRCQPILGHNTVFWYRQTMMQGLELLAYFRNRAPLDDSGMPKDRFSAEMPDATLATLKIQPSEPRDSAVYFCASGFRAGNTIYFGEGSWLTVV.

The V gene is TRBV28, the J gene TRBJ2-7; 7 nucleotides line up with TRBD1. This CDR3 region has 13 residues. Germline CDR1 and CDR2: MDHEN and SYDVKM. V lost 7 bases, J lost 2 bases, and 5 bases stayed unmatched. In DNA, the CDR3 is TGTGCCAGCACCCAGACAGGGCCCTACGAGCAGTACTTC. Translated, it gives CASTQTGPYEQYF.

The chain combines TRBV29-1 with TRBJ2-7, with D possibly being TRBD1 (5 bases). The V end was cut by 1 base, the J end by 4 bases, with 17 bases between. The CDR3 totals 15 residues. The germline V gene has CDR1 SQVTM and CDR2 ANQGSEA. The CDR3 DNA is TGCAGCGTTGAAGTCCCAGGGTTTGCTGGATACGAGCAGTACTTC. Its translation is CSVEVPGFAGYEQYF.

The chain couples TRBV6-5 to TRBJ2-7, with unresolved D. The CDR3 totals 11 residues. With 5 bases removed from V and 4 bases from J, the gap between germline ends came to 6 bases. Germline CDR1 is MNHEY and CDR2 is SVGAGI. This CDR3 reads CASSPNYEQYF. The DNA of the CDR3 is TGTGCCAGCAGTCCAAATTACGAGCAGTACTTC.

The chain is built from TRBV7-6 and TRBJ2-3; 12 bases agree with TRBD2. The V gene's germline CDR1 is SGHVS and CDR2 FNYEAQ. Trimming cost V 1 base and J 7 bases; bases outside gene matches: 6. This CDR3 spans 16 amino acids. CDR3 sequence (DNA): TGTGCCAGCAGCTTAGGGACTAGCGGGACCGCTCATACGCAGTATTTT. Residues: CASSLGTSGTAHTQYF.

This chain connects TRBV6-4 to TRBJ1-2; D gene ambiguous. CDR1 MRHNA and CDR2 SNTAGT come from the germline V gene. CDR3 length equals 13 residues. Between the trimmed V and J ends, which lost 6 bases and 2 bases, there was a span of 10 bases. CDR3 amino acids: CASSPDGNYGYTF. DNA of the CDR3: TGTGCCAGCAGCCCCGACGGGAACTATGGCTACACCTTC.

The CDR3 coding sequence is TGTGCCACCAGTGGAGGACAGGGGAAGGGGGAGACCCAGTACTTC. Translating it yields CATSGGQGKGETQYF. This chain uses TRBV24-1 with TRBJ2-5; 9 bases align to TRBD1. There are 15 residues in the CDR3. The J segment lost 5 bases and the V segment lost 5 bases, leaving 8 bases of the junction unmatched. Looked up from germline, CDR1 is KGHDR and CDR2 is SFDVKD.

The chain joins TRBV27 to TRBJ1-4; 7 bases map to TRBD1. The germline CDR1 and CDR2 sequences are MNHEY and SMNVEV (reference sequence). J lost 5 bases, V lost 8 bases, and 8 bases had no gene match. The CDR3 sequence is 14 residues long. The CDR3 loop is CASRRGQANEKLFF. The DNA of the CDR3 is TGTGCCAGCCGGAGGGGGCAGGCGAATGAAAAACTGTTTTTT.

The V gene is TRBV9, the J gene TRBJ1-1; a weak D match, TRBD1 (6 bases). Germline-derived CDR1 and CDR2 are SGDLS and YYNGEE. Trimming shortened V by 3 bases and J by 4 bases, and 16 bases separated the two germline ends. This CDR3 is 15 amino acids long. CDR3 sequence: CASSDPRGVATEAFF. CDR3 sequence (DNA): TGTGCCAGCAGCGACCCGAGGGGGGTGGCCACTGAAGCTTTCTTT. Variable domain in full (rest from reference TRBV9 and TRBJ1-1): DSGVTQTPKHLITATGQRVTLRCSPRSGDLSVYWYQQSLDQGLQFLIQYYNGEERAKGNILERFSAQQFPDLHSELNLSSLELGDSALYFCASSDPRGVATEAFFGQGTRLTVV.

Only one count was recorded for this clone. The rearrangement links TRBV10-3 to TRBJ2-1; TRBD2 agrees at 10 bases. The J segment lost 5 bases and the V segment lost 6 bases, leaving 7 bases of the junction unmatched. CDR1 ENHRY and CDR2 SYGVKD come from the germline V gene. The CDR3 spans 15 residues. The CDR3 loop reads CAIRKAGGPDNEQFF. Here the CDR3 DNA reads TGTGCCATCAGAAAAGCGGGAGGGCCGGACAATGAGCAGTTCTTC.

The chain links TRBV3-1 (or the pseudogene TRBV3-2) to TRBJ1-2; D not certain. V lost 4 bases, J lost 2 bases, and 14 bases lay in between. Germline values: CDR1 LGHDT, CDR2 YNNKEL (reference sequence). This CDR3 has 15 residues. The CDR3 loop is CASSPLDRSNYGYTF. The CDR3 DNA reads TGTGCCAGCAGCCCCCTGGATAGATCGAACTATGGCTACACCTTC.

Written as DNA, the CDR3 is TGTGCCAGCAGTTTATCACAGGGCATTAGCTACGAGCAGTACTTC. Protein sequence: CASSLSQGISYEQYF. This rearrangement joins TRBV28 to TRBJ2-7, with D maybe TRBD1 (6 bases). Trimming stripped 1 base from V and 3 bases from J, with 13 bases between. The CDR3 covers 15 residues. Germline-derived CDR1 and CDR2 are MDHEN and SYDVKM.

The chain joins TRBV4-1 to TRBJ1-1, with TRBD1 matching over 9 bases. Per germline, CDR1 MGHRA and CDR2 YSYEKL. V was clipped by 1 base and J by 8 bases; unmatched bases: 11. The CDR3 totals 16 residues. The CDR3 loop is CASSQVGLQGASEAFF. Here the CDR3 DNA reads TGCGCCAGCAGCCAAGTAGGTTTACAGGGGGCATCCGAAGCTTTCTTT.

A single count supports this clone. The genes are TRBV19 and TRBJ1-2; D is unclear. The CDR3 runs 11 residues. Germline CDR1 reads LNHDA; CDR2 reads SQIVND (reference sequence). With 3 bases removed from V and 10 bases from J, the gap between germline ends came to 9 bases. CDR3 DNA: TGTGCCAGTAGTATCCTGGAGACCTACACCTTC. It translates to CASSILETYTF.

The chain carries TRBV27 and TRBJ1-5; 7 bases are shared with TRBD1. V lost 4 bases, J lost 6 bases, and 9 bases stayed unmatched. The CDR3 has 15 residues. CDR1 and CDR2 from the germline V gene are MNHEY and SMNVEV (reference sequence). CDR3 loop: CASSSYGQGGQPQHF. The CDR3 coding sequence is TGTGCCAGCAGTTCGTACGGGCAGGGGGGTCAGCCCCAGCATTTT.